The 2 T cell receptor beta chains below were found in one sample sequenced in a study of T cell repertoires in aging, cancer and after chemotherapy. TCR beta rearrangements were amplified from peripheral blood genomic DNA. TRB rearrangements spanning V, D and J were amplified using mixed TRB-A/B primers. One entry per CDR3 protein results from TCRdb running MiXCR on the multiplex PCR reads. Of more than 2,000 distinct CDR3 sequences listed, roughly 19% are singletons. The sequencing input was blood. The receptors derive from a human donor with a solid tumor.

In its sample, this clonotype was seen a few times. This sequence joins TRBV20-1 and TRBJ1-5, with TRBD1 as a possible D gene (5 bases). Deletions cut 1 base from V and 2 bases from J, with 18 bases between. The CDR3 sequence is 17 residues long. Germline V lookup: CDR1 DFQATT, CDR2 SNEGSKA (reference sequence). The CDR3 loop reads CSARGTSHGGGNQPQHF. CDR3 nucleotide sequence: TGCAGTGCTAGAGGCACTAGCCACGGGGGGGGCAATCAGCCCCAGCATTTT.

CDR3 nucleotides: TGCAGTGCTAAACATGGGACTAGCGGAGGGGCCCGGGCGGAGCAGTACTTC. Translation: CSAKHGTSGGARAEQYF. The gene calls are TRBV20-1 and TRBJ2-7; 11 bases are a match to TRBD2. Germline V gene lookup returns CDR1 DFQATT and CDR2 SNEGSKA (reference sequence). The CDR3 spans 17 residues. V dropped 4 bases and J dropped 7; count of bases not matched to a gene: 18.